A selection of T cell receptor beta chains follows, all from one sample in a study of blood T cell repertoires in COVID-19. Sequencing used immunoSEQ multiplex PCR; TCRdb keeps in-frame clones, though not all of them. The repertoire includes more than 110,000 clones, roughly 73% of them detected once, and roughly 8.6% sits in the top ten. The sequenced sample consisted of peripheral blood. These receptor sequences come from a woman aged 50 to 60 with active or convalescent COVID-19. CDR3s include the opening cysteine and the closing phenylalanine or tryptophan. The D gene is left open where the match is weak. Not all rows give a size; the values are once, few, many and, for expanded clones, a class.

J gene | V gene | clone size | D gene | CDR3 DNA | CDR3 protein
TRBJ1-5 | TRBV4-3 | few | . | TGCGCCAGCAGCCATACGAGACAGCGCAATCAGCCCCAGCATTTT | CASSHTRQRNQPQHF
TRBJ1-6 | TRBV30 | . | TRBD1 | TGTGCCTGGAGTGTACAGGGGAGCTCCTATAATTCACCCCTCCACTTT | CAWSVQGSSYNSPLHF
TRBJ1-4 | TRBV27 | . | TRBD1 | TGTGCCAGCAGTACGGACAGGCATAATGAAAAACTGTTTTTT | CASSTDRHNEKLFF
TRBJ1-5 | TRBV2 | . | TRBD1 | TGTGCCAGCAGGCGGGGACAGCCGGTTGGGAGCAATCAGCCCCAGCATTTT | CASRRGQPVGSNQPQHF
TRBJ2-1 | TRBV29-1 | . | . | TGCAGCGCCAGAGGGTTGAGCTCCTACAATGAGCAGTTCTTC | CSARGLSSYNEQFF
TRBJ1-3 | TRBV7-8 | . | . | TGTGCCAGCAGCTTAGTAGGAGGGGCCTTCTCTGGAAACACCATATATTTT | CASSLVGGAFSGNTIYF
TRBJ2-3 | TRBV20-1 | few | TRBD2 | TGCAGTGCTAGTTCGACTAGCGGGGCGCAGACAGATACGCAGTATTTT | CSASSTSGAQTDTQYF
TRBJ1-2 | TRBV4-2 | . | . | TGTGCCAGCAGCCAACTCTCCCAGGGGCCGGGAGGCTACACCTTC | CASSQLSQGPGGYTF
TRBJ2-2 | TRBV28 | . | . | TGTGCCAGCAGTTCCCGGGACAAGAACACCGGGGAGCTGTTTTTT | CASSSRDKNTGELFF
TRBJ2-6 | TRBV25-1 | . | . | TGTGCCAGCAGTGATACAGGCTCAGGGGCCAACGTCCTGACTTTC | CASSDTGSGANVLTF
TRBJ2-7 | TRBV19 | . | . | TGTGCCAGTAGTATATTAGGGACGGGAGCCTACGAGCAGTACTTC | CASSILGTGAYEQYF
TRBJ2-7 | TRBV6-5 | . | TRBD2 | TGTGCCAGCATCAGAACTAGCGACGAGCAGTACTTC | CASIRTSDEQYF
TRBJ1-5 | TRBV5-5 | many | . | TGTGCCAGCAGCTTGGGGTTCGGGATTTCAGTCAATCAGCCCCAGCATTTT | CASSLGFGISVNQPQHF
TRBJ1-6 | TRBV10-2 | . | . | TGCGCCAGCAGTGGGCAGGTCTATAATTCACCCCTCCACTTT | CASSGQVYNSPLHF
TRBJ1-2 | TRBV13 | . | . | TGTGCCAGCAGCTTAGGCCCACAGGGCTATGGCTACACCTTC | CASSLGPQGYGYTF
TRBJ1-1 | TRBV27 | . | . | TGTGCCAGCAGTCCTGGACGAGGCGGGAGCACTGAAGCTTTCTTT | CASSPGRGGSTEAFF
TRBJ1-3 | TRBV28 | . | . | TGTGCCAGCAGGGGGGGGAGCACCTCTGGAAACACCATATATTTT | CASRGGSTSGNTIYF
TRBJ1-1 | TRBV11-2 | . | . | TGTGCCAGCAGCATAAACACTGAAGCTTTCTTT | CASSINTEAFF
TRBJ2-7 | TRBV29-1 | . | TRBD1 | TGCAGCGTAGCGACAGGGATAGGCTACGAGCAGTACTTC | CSVATGIGYEQYF
TRBJ1-4 | TRBV18 | . | . | TGTGCCAGCTCACCATCCCAACTGATTAATGAAAAACTGTTTTTT | CASSPSQLINEKLFF
TRBJ2-3 | TRBV5-4 | . | TRBD1 | TGTGCCAGCAGCCCGGACAGGGGATGGACAGATACGCAGTATTTT | CASSPDRGWTDTQYF
TRBJ2-5 | TRBV2 | . | TRBD2 | TGTGCCAGCAGTCTCTTCGGACTAGCGGGAGTCTCGGGAGAGACCCAGTACTTC | CASSLFGLAGVSGETQYF
TRBJ1-1 | TRBV20-1 | few | TRBD1 | TGCAGTGGGGGACAGGGAGGAAGGGCTTTCTTT | CSGGQGGRAFF
TRBJ2-2 | TRBV19 | . | TRBD1 | TGTGCCAGTGCCCCCGACAGGGCGGTCACCGGGGAGCTGTTTTTT | CASAPDRAVTGELFF
TRBJ2-7 | TRBV11-2 | . | TRBD1 | TGTGCCAGCAGCTTCGGGACAGGGGGATCCTACGAGCAGTACTTC | CASSFGTGGSYEQYF
TRBJ2-3 | TRBV19 | . | TRBD2 | TGTGCCAGTAGTCCGACGGGGGGGCACTCAGATACGCAGTATTTT | CASSPTGGHSDTQYF
TRBJ1-1 | TRBV19 | few | . | TGTGCCAGTAGTTCAAGGGGTACGACTGAAGCTTTCTTT | CASSSRGTTEAFF
TRBJ1-6 | TRBV5-6 | . | . | TGTGCCAGCAGCCACCGGGGGGCTGAGTCACCCCTCCACTTT | CASSHRGAESPLHF
TRBJ1-3 | TRBV30 | . | . | TGTGCCTGGAGGGCAGGTTCACACTCTGGAAACACCATATATTTT | CAWRAGSHSGNTIYF
TRBJ2-7 | TRBV6-2/TRBV6-3 | . | . | TGTGCCAGCAGTCCCACACCCGGGAGCCAGGAGGAGCAGTACTTC | CASSPTPGSQEEQYF
TRBJ2-5 | TRBV7-2 | few | . | TGTGCCAGCAGCCCCCCCCTAGCGTACCAAGAGACCCAGTACTTC | CASSPPLAYQETQYF
TRBJ1-4 | TRBV28 | . | TRBD1 | TGTGCCAGCAGTTCCGGGACAGATGAAAAACTGTTTTTT | CASSSGTDEKLFF